The 6 T cell receptor beta chains below were found in one sample sequenced in a study of T cells in Graves' hyperthyroidism and ophthalmopathy (dated by TCRdb to about 2019). The method was multiplex PCR. The instrument given in TCRdb is Illumina HiSeq 2000. The TCR beta CDR3 regions were amplified from RNA transcripts. A first-round RT-PCR of the TCR CDR3 used the HTBI primer set with the Qiagen OneStep RT-PCR kit. TCRdb passed the public sequencing reads through fastp at Q25 and MiXCR, retaining productive beta sequences. Rows matching on CDR3 protein sequence are summarized as one entry with the most common DNA and genes. The sample records a few hundred thousand distinct CDR3 sequences, less than 20% of which are singletons. The ten largest make up around 7.5% of the sample. Sequenced material: blood. Every receptor here comes from a woman aged 30 to 39 with Graves' hyperthyroidism.

As for this clonotype: A much larger clone is a single base away; this may be a read error. The J gene is TRBJ2-4, the V gene TRBV7-9; a weak D match, TRBD1 (6 bases). CDR3 length: 15 amino acids. Looked up from germline, CDR1 is SEHNR and CDR2 is FQNEAQ (reference sequence). CDR3 protein: CASSGRDKFGNTQYF. CDR3 coding DNA: TGTGCCAGCAGCGGCCGGGACAAGTTCGGAAACACTCAGTACTTC.

This clonotype has a count of ten or more. This chain joins TRBV5-5 and TRBJ2-1, with TRBD1 matching 9 bases. The V and J ends lost 4 bases and 9 bases, in that order; junction bases with no gene match: 5. The germline gives CDR1 SGHKS, CDR2 YYEKEE (reference sequence). CDR3 size: 13 residues. The CDR3 nucleotides read TGTGCCAGCAGCCGGGACAGGGATGGTGAGCAGTTCTTC. This gives the protein CASSRDRDGEQFF.

This clonotype was detected many times. This chain's CDR3 is CASSGSGSDEQYF. The CDR3 DNA is TGTGCCAGCAGCGGTAGCGGGAGCGACGAGCAGTACTTC. The rearrangement uses TRBV7-3 and TRBJ2-7; 9 bases match TRBD2. Germline V gene sequence: CDR1 SGHTA, CDR2 FQGTGA. The J segment lost 5 bases and the V segment lost 5 bases, leaving 4 bases of the junction unmatched. This CDR3 comprises 13 residues.

This chain uses TRBV3-1 with TRBJ2-2; the D gene is possibly TRBD1 (6 bases). Per the germline V gene, CDR1 is LGHDT and CDR2 is YNNKEL (reference sequence). The CDR3 totals 14 residues. The ends were cut back, 6 bases at V and 3 bases at J, with 11 bases in the middle. In DNA, the CDR3 is TGTGCCAGCAGACCCGGGACACACACCGGGGAGCTGTTTTTT. This sequence encodes CASRPGTHTGELFF.

This clonotype was counted ten times or more. CDR3 nucleotides: TGTGCCAGCAGTTACCTCCAGGAGCCGCTACATAATTCACCCCTCCACTTT. It specifies CASSYLQEPLHNSPLHF. The chain has TRBV6-5 and TRBJ1-6; D uncertain. Trimming took off 2 bases at V and 5 bases at J, with 16 bases between the two ends. This CDR3 is 17 amino acids long. Germline CDR1 and CDR2: MNHEY and SVGAGI.

In its sample, this clonotype was seen many times. The rearrangement links TRBV11-2 to TRBJ2-1; 7 positions agree with TRBD2. Germline trimming cut 3 bases from V and 4 bases from J; bases unmatched to any gene: 3. The CDR3 extends over 14 amino acids. Germline assignment: CDR1 SGHAT and CDR2 FQNNGV. The chain's CDR3 is CASSFSGGYNEQFF. In DNA, the CDR3 is TGTGCCAGCAGCTTTTCGGGAGGATACAATGAGCAGTTCTTC.